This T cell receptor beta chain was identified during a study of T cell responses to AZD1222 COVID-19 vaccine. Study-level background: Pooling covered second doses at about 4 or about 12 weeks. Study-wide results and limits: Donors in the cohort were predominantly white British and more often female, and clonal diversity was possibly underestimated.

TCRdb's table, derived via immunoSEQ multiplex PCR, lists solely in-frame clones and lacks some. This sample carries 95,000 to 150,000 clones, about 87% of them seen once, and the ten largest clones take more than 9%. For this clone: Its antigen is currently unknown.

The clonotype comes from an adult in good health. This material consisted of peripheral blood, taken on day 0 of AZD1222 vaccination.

CDR3 sequence reads: CASSIIGQGDEAFF. The DNA for the CDR3 is TGTGCCAGTAGTATAATAGGACAGGGTGATGAAGCTTTCTTT. The V gene is TRBV19, the J gene TRBJ1-1; 8 nucleotides line up with TRBD1. This CDR3 region has 14 residues. Germline CDR1 and CDR2: LNHDA and SQIVND (reference sequence). V was pared by 2 bases and J by 7 bases, with 6 bases of the junction left unmatched.